The present entry profiles one T cell receptor (beta chain) with its context. As processed by the authors: Quantification of nucleated cells was approximated via reference gene primer amplification. Produced via immunoSEQ multiplex PCR; TCRdb's table is partial and in-frame only. Clone size and V and J calls were adopted from that table, with D and trimming inferred from the DNA. The sample has a few hundred thousand clones, over 85% seen once; the top ten hold roughly a tenth. The ends were cut back, 4 bases at V and 0 bases at J, with 13 bases in the middle. Germline CDR1 is MNHNS and CDR2 is SASEGT. This CDR3 comprises 17 residues. Two negative PCRs, clearance, or symptom resolution characterized the recovered Cohort 3 donors. This sample stems from a study of blood T cell repertoires in COVID-19.

The chain is built from TRBV6-1 and TRBJ1-6; D gene unclear. The specimen was PBMCs or T cells enriched from blood (not recorded which). The clonotype was recovered from a woman aged 30 to 39 who had recovered from COVID-19. The DNA for the CDR3 is TGTGCCAGCAGTGGGAGGCAGGAGAGCTCCTATAATTCACCCCTCCACTTT. Protein sequence: CASSGRQESSYNSPLHF.